Listed here is a single T cell receptor beta chain. Its antigen remains unidentified. The sample is drawn from a study of cytomegalovirus exposure and HLA in healthy donors. Researchers ran the PCR with 60 Vbeta and 13 Jbeta primers. Measured with immunoSEQ multiplex PCR; TCRdb has only the in-frame clones, and not every one. The sample lists about 130,000 clones; about 74% were seen once. The CDR3 covers 17 residues. V was clipped by 4 bases and J by 2 bases; unmatched bases: 11. In germline, CDR1 is SGHRS, CDR2 YFSETQ. Whole-study results and caveats: TCR beta V- and J-gene trimming, according to a later analysis, was linked to a missense DCLRE1C variant.

The source of this sequence is a male donor in good health and CMV-seronegative. V and J are TRBV5-1 and TRBJ2-2; 7 positions agree with TRBD2. Material for sequencing was PBMCs. In nucleotides, the CDR3 is TGCGCCAGCAGCCGAACGGCTAGCGGAGCAAACACCGGGGAGCTGTTTTTT. Translating gives CASSRTASGANTGELFF.